Following are 16 T cell receptor beta chains from one sample sequenced in a study of blood T cell repertoires in COVID-19. Method: immunoSEQ multiplex PCR; TCRdb's copy keeps in-frame clones and lacks some. The table shows about 270,000 clones, with roughly 90% occurring only once. Material for sequencing was PBMCs or T cells enriched from blood (not recorded which). These receptors were taken from a woman aged 50 to 65 who had recovered from COVID-19.

This chain links TRBV2 with TRBJ1-5; TRBD1 matches at 7 bases. Germline CDR1 SNHLY, CDR2 FYNNEI. V was pared by 6 bases and J by 4 bases, with 3 bases of the junction left unmatched. CDR3 size: 13 residues. Here the CDR3 reads CASRYRGNQPQHF. In DNA form, the CDR3 reads TGTGCCAGCAGGTACAGGGGAAATCAGCCCCAGCATTTT.

V and J are TRBV28 and TRBJ1-2, with TRBD1 matching 8 bases. V was pared by 5 bases and J by 8 bases, with 7 bases of the junction left unmatched. This CDR3 has 13 residues. Germline loops: CDR1 MDHEN, CDR2 SYDVKM. CDR3 nucleotides: TGTGCCAGCAGTCCCGACAGGGGCAGAGGCTACACCTTC. It is translated as CASSPDRGRGYTF.

The chain employs TRBV19 and TRBJ2-7, with 10 bases identical to TRBD1. In germline, CDR1 is LNHDA, CDR2 SQIVND (reference sequence). The CDR3 has 13 residues. With 9 bases clipped from V and 2 bases from J, the junction kept 4 bases outside the gene matches. The CDR3 reads CASRDRGTYEQYF. The CDR3 nucleotides are TGTGCCAGCCGGGACAGGGGAACCTACGAGCAGTACTTC. Filled out from reference TRBV19 and TRBJ2-7, the complete variable domain reads DGGITQSPKYLFRKEGQNVTLSCEQNLNHDAMYWYRQDPGQGLRLIYYSQIVNDFQKGDIAEGYSVSREKKESFPLTVTSAQKNPTAFYLCASRDRGTYEQYFGPGTRLTVT.

The chain has TRBV18 and TRBJ1-6, with D perhaps matching TRBD1 (6 bases). Germline CDR1 and CDR2: KGHSH and LQKENI. There are 16 residues in the CDR3. Trimming removed 2 bases from V and 0 bases from J, with 8 bases in between. This chain's CDR3 is CASSPTGSSYNSPLHF. CDR3 nucleotides: TGTGCCAGCTCACCAACAGGGAGCTCCTATAATTCACCCCTCCACTTT.

The chain recombines TRBV7-3 with TRBJ2-1, with 9 bases aligning to TRBD2. With V trimmed by 6 bases and J by 7 bases, 10 bases remained unmatched. Germline loops: CDR1 SGHTA, CDR2 FQGTGA. CDR3 length: 15 residues. DNA of the CDR3: TGTGCCAGCAGAATAGCGGGAGCCGCAGAAAATGAGCAGTTCTTC. Amino acids: CASRIAGAAENEQFF.

The chain recombines TRBV18 with TRBJ1-1, with D possibly TRBD1 on 5 matching bases. The germline V gene encodes CDR1 KGHSH and CDR2 LQKENI. V lost 1 base and J 1 base, leaving 10 bases between the germline ends. This CDR3 is 15 amino acids long. The chain's CDR3 is CASSPLAGRNTEAFF. In DNA form, the CDR3 reads TGTGCCAGCTCACCACTGGCGGGGCGGAACACTGAAGCTTTCTTT.

The chain recombines TRBV7-9 with TRBJ1-3, with 7 bases that match TRBD1. This CDR3 has 15 residues. Germline V gives CDR1 SEHNR, CDR2 FQNEAQ (reference sequence). The junction had 8 bases not matched to a gene; V was cut back by 5 bases and J by 4 bases. CDR3 amino acids: CASSKTGDAGNTIYF. The CDR3 DNA reads as TGTGCCAGCAGCAAAACAGGGGATGCCGGAAACACCATATATTTT.

The rearrangement joins TRBV28 to TRBJ1-5; D remains ambiguous. In germline, CDR1 is MDHEN, CDR2 SYDVKM. This CDR3 spans 19 amino acids. Trimming removed 4 bases from V and 0 bases from J, with 22 bases in between. CDR3 protein: CASSSNDFRSVVSNQPQHF. The CDR3 region has the DNA TGTGCCAGCAGTTCAAATGACTTTCGTTCCGTGGTTAGCAATCAGCCCCAGCATTTT.

The rearrangement uses TRBV24-1 and TRBJ2-1; D is perhaps TRBD1 (6 bases). Germline lookup yields CDR1 KGHDR and CDR2 SFDVKD. The V gene lost 4 bases and the J gene lost 4 bases, with 13 bases spanning the gap. The CDR3 has 15 residues. The CDR3 loop reads CATSDRTVGYNEQFF. The CDR3 nucleotides are TGTGCCACCAGTGACAGGACAGTGGGGTACAATGAGCAGTTCTTC.

The V and J genes are TRBV20-1 and TRBJ1-6; 9 nucleotides match TRBD1. Germline assignment: CDR1 DFQATT and CDR2 SNEGSKA (reference sequence). This CDR3 is built from 15 residues. Losses at the gene ends were 3 bases for V and 5 bases for J; bases not matched to a gene: 5. The CDR3 DNA reads as TGCAGTGCTAGTACAGGGGGCAACGATAATTCACCCCTCCACTTT. This gives the protein CSASTGGNDNSPLHF.

This clone appeared once. The chain employs TRBV6-6 and TRBJ1-3; weak D call: TRBD1 (5 bases). This CDR3 region has 17 residues. Germline V gene data show CDR1 as MNHNY and CDR2 as SVGAGI (reference sequence). V gave up 5 bases and J gave up 0 bases, with 17 bases separating them. The CDR3 reads CASSRTFSGLSGNTIYF. The CDR3, as DNA: TGTGCCAGCAGTCGTACCTTTTCAGGGCTCTCTGGAAACACCATATATTTT.

A single count supports this clone. The chain has TRBV18 and TRBJ1-1; D not certain. Trimming shortened V by 0 bases and J by 4 bases, and 9 bases separated the two germline ends. This CDR3 is built from 14 residues. CDR1 and CDR2 (germline): KGHSH, LQKENI. The DNA of the CDR3 is TGTGCCAGCTCACCACCGATTACTTCCACTGAAGCTTTCTTT. Encoded protein: CASSPPITSTEAFF.

V is TRBV5-1 and J is TRBJ2-2, with 11 nucleotides matching TRBD1. Germline V gene data show CDR1 as SGHRS and CDR2 as YFSETQ. The CDR3 runs to 15 residues. The V and J ends lost 5 bases and 6 bases, in that order; junction bases with no gene match: 6. The CDR3 nucleotides are TGCGCCAGCAGTCAGGACAGGGGGCGCGCCGGGGAGCTGTTTTTT. Protein: CASSQDRGRAGELFF.

This sequence joins TRBV5-6 and TRBJ1-1, with D possibly TRBD1 on 5 matching bases. V lost 1 base to trimming and J lost 5 bases, with 12 bases between them. Germline V lookup: CDR1 SGHDT, CDR2 YYEEEE. CDR3 size: 14 residues. The CDR3 bases are TGTGCCAGCAGCTTGACAGGTTTGGGAACTGAAGCTTTCTTT. It translates to CASSLTGLGTEAFF.

CDR3 residues: CASSLVGSLYGYTF. The CDR3 coding sequence is TGTGCCAGCAGCTTGGTGGGCAGCCTTTATGGCTACACCTTC. The rearrangement uses TRBV5-5 and TRBJ1-2; no reliable D call. This CDR3 comprises 14 residues. CDR1 and CDR2 (germline): SGHKS, YYEKEE (reference sequence). V shed 0 bases and J shed 5 bases, with 11 bases lying between them.

The chain recombines TRBV5-1 with TRBJ1-5, with 9 bases lining up with TRBD1. Germline trimming cut 2 bases from V and 7 bases from J; bases unmatched to any gene: 7. CDR1 SGHRS and CDR2 YFSETQ come from the germline V gene. CDR3 size: 15 residues. DNA of the CDR3: TGCGCCAGCAGCTTACAGGGGGCCAAGAAGCAGCCCCAGCATTTT. Translated: CASSLQGAKKQPQHF.